The 15 T cell receptor beta chains below come from one sample, sequenced in a study of T-cell memory formation after mild COVID-19. TCRdb independently ran MiXCR on the 5' RACE reads; one entry per CDR3 protein. The sample lists more than 450,000 distinct CDR3 sequences, approximately 19% seen once, with 12% in the top ten. Sequences were obtained from PBMCs or a T cell subset sorted from them (not recorded which). All receptors derive from an adult woman who had mild COVID-19 (a few samples of this study predate the infection). Cell type and time point are not known.

The rearrangement uses TRBV3-1 and TRBJ2-5, with a tentative D call TRBD2 (5 bases). Germline loops: CDR1 LGHDT, CDR2 YNNKEL (reference sequence). V shed 0 bases and J shed 3 bases, with 32 bases lying between them. The CDR3 length is 22 residues. The CDR3 loop reads CASSQEAGTSDPGNSYKETQYF. DNA for the CDR3: TGTGCCAGCAGCCAAGAGGCAGGCACCTCCGACCCCGGGAACTCATATAAAGAGACCCAGTACTTC.

This clonotype was picked up a small number of times. The V call is TRBV24-1, the J call TRBJ2-7; 7 bases line up with TRBD1. J gave up 2 bases and V 9 bases, and 6 bases lay outside the gene matches. CDR3 length equals 13 residues. The germline V gene has CDR1 KGHDR and CDR2 SFDVKD. The CDR3 bases are TGTGCCACCTCGGACAGGAGCCCCTACGAGCAGTACTTC. It specifies CATSDRSPYEQYF.

The chain employs TRBV24-1 and TRBJ2-7, with TRBD2 identical over 8 bases. V lost 2 bases to trimming and J lost 5 bases; unmatched junction nucleotides: 7. Germline CDR1 and CDR2: KGHDR and SFDVKD. The CDR3 spans 15 residues. The CDR3 loop reads CATSDSREAGNEQYF. CDR3 DNA: TGTGCCACCAGTGATTCGCGGGAGGCCGGGAACGAGCAGTACTTC.

The V call is TRBV20-1, the J call TRBJ2-7; D possibly corresponds to TRBD2 (5 bases). The CDR3 has 15 amino acids. The ends were cut back, 6 bases at V and 7 bases at J, with 25 bases in the middle. Per germline, CDR1 DFQATT and CDR2 SNEGSKA (reference sequence). The CDR3 nucleotides are TGCAGTGCCCACCGGGGAGCTGGGCCCTCGGGAGAGCAGTACTTC. It encodes CSAHRGAGPSGEQYF.

V usage is TRBV20-1 and J usage is TRBJ2-3; D is unclear. V lost 4 bases to trimming and J lost 4 bases, with 24 bases between them. Germline loops: CDR1 DFQATT, CDR2 SNEGSKA (reference sequence). The length of the CDR3 is 17 residues. CDR3: CSATSLRLVQNADTQYF. CDR3 nucleotide sequence: TGCAGTGCTACCTCCCTTAGGCTAGTTCAGAACGCAGATACGCAGTATTTT.

The chain has TRBV12-3 or TRBV12-4 and TRBJ1-2; 8 bases agree with TRBD1. The CDR3 runs 15 residues. After removal of 1 base from V and 5 bases from J, the junction contained 6 bases not matched to a gene. Here the CDR3 reads CASSLGKTGEYGYTF. The CDR3 DNA reads as TGTGCCAGCAGTTTAGGAAAGACAGGGGAGTATGGCTACACCTTC.

CDR3 sequence (DNA): TGCAGTGCTTTGACAGGGCTATTAGCTGGAAACACCATATATTTT. Its translation: CSALTGLLAGNTIYF. The rearrangement joins TRBV20-1 to TRBJ1-3; 7 nucleotides agree with TRBD1. This CDR3 has 15 residues. Trimming cost V 5 bases and J 2 bases; bases outside gene matches: 9. Per germline, CDR1 DFQATT and CDR2 SNEGSKA (reference sequence).

The chain links TRBV20-1 to TRBJ2-7; D is possibly TRBD1 or TRBD2 (6 bases each). Per the germline V gene, CDR1 is DFQATT and CDR2 is SNEGSKA (reference sequence). The germline V and J ends were trimmed by 4 bases and 2 bases, with 18 bases remaining between them. The CDR3 has 15 amino acids. This CDR3 is CSAMGRRGTTYEQYF. In DNA, the CDR3 is TGCAGTGCTATGGGTCGCCGGGGGACAACCTACGAGCAGTACTTC.

The J gene is TRBJ2-1, the V gene TRBV5-5; 12 positions agree with TRBD2. The V segment lost 2 bases and the J segment 0 bases; nucleotides outside the gene matches: 12. CDR3 size: 20 residues. From germline, CDR1 is SGHKS and CDR2 YYEKEE (reference sequence). CDR3 sequence: CASSFAASGGAPISYNEQFF. The CDR3 region has the DNA TGTGCCAGCAGCTTTGCGGCTAGCGGGGGGGCCCCCATCTCCTACAATGAGCAGTTCTTC. Filled out from reference TRBV5-5 and TRBJ2-1, the complete variable domain reads DAGVTQSPTHLIKTRGQQVTLRCSPISGHKSVSWYQQVLGQGPQFIFQYYEKEERGRGNFPDRFSARQFPNYSSELNVNALLLGDSALYLCASSFAASGGAPISYNEQFFGPGTRLTVL.

This clonotype was counted only a few times. This rearrangement joins TRBV12-3 or TRBV12-4 to TRBJ2-1; TRBD1 matches at 7 bases. Trimming at V came to 6 bases and at J to 8 bases, leaving 10 bases not matched to a gene. This CDR3 contains 14 residues. The CDR3 protein is CASREVHRGDEQFF. For the CDR3, the DNA is TGTGCCAGCAGGGAGGTCCACAGGGGCGATGAGCAGTTCTTC.

The sample holds a few counts of this clonotype. The chain combines TRBV20-1 with TRBJ1-6; D gene uncertain. Trimming removed 6 bases at V and 1 base at J, with 16 bases between. The CDR3 has 16 residues. The germline gives CDR1 DFQATT, CDR2 SNEGSKA (reference sequence). CDR3 DNA: TGCAGTGCAGACGACGGTCCCTGGTCCTATAATTCACCCCTCCACTTT. It translates to CSADDGPWSYNSPLHF.

This clonotype occurred a few times. The chain carries TRBV3-1 and TRBJ2-1, with a possible D match to TRBD2 (5 bases). Germline loops: CDR1 LGHDT, CDR2 YNNKEL (reference sequence). The germline V and J ends were trimmed by 2 bases and 0 bases, with 8 bases remaining between them. The CDR3 has 15 residues. The CDR3 is CASSQSGASYNEQFF. CDR3 sequence (DNA): TGTGCCAGCAGCCAAAGCGGAGCCTCCTACAATGAGCAGTTCTTC.

The chain joins TRBV20-1 to TRBJ2-7, with 7 bases matching TRBD2. From germline, CDR1 is DFQATT and CDR2 SNEGSKA (reference sequence). J gave up 2 bases and V 5 bases, and 6 bases lay outside the gene matches. The CDR3 extends over 13 amino acids. This chain's CDR3 is CSAWTSGAYEQYF. The CDR3 coding sequence is TGCAGTGCTTGGACTAGTGGCGCCTACGAGCAGTACTTC.

J is TRBJ2-5 and V is TRBV11-2, with 14 bases that match TRBD2. The germline CDR1 and CDR2 sequences are SGHAT and FQNNGV. CDR3 length equals 16 residues. V lost 5 bases, J lost 9 bases, and 11 bases stayed unmatched. CDR3: CASSPPGLAGVGAQYF. In DNA, the CDR3 is TGTGCCAGCAGCCCCCCGGGACTAGCGGGAGTGGGGGCCCAGTACTTC.

This clonotype was seen only a few times. The rearrangement links TRBV7-2 to TRBJ2-3; 8 nucleotides align to TRBD2. CDR1 and CDR2 from the germline V gene are SGHTA and FQGNSA. CDR3 size: 15 residues. V lost 6 bases and J lost 0; bases outside the gene matches: 5. The CDR3 nucleotides read TGTGCCAGCAGGCCAGCGGGGGCTAGCACAGATACGCAGTATTTT. Residues: CASRPAGASTDTQYF.